The 26 T cell receptor beta chains below were found in one sample sequenced in a study of T cell changes during pregnancy in multiple sclerosis. Here immunoSEQ multiplex PCR was the method, and the copy in TCRdb shows in-frame clones only, minus some. The sample carries more than 55,000 clones, less than 90% recorded once. Material: CD4+ T cells from peripheral blood mononuclear cells, obtained in the third trimester of pregnancy. These receptors were taken from a female donor with multiple sclerosis, enrolled in a pregnancy study.

A single count supports this clone. The CDR3 DNA reads as TGTGCCAGCTCACCACGCGACACCGGGGAGCTGTTTTTT. Its translation: CASSPRDTGELFF. The chain joins TRBV18 to TRBJ2-2; unclear D gene. This CDR3 region has 13 residues. The V and J ends lost 1 base and 3 bases respectively, with 3 bases between them. Germline V gene sequence: CDR1 KGHSH, CDR2 LQKENI.

In its sample, this clone was seen a few times. V gene TRBV5-6 combines with J gene TRBJ2-3; 9 nucleotides align to TRBD1. CDR1 is SGHDT, CDR2 YYEEEE, per germline. CDR3 length equals 16 residues. Losses at the gene ends were 0 bases for V and 1 base for J; bases not matched to a gene: 3. This CDR3 reads CASSLDRTGGTDTQYF. The DNA of the CDR3 is TGTGCCAGCAGCTTGGATCGGACAGGGGGCACAGATACGCAGTATTTT. Together with reference TRBV5-6 and TRBJ2-3, the CDR3 gives the full variable domain: DAGVTQSPTHLIKTRGQQVTLRCSPKSGHDTVSWYQQALGQGPQFIFQYYEEEERQRGNFPDRFSGHQFPNYSSELNVNALLLGDSALYLCASSLDRTGGTDTQYFGPGTRLTVL.

This chain joins TRBV9 and TRBJ2-7; D not certain. This CDR3 region has 12 residues. V lost 4 bases and J lost 7, with 12 bases in between. Germline V gene lookup returns CDR1 SGDLS and CDR2 YYNGEE. CDR3 sequence reads: CASSSQHREQYF. In DNA form, the CDR3 reads TGTGCCAGCAGCTCCCAGCACAGAGAGCAGTACTTC.

This clone was detected a few times. The DNA for the CDR3 is TGTGCCTGGCTACAGGGGGGGCCCCTCCACTTT. Its protein product is CAWLQGGPLHF. The rearrangement joins TRBV30 to TRBJ1-6; TRBD1 matches at 8 bases. Germline lookup yields CDR1 GTSNPN and CDR2 SVGIG (reference sequence). The CDR3 extends over 11 amino acids. The V and J ends lost 5 bases and 13 bases, in that order; junction bases with no gene match: 4.

The rearrangement joins TRBV11-2 to TRBJ1-2; D gene uncertain. The germline CDR1 and CDR2 sequences are SGHAT and FQNNGV. Trimming removed 5 bases from V and 0 bases from J, with 13 bases in between. There are 15 residues in the CDR3. This CDR3 reads CASSAYYEANYGYTF. Here the CDR3 DNA reads TGTGCCAGCAGCGCCTATTACGAGGCTAACTATGGCTACACCTTC.

The V gene is TRBV7-3, the J gene TRBJ1-1; perhaps TRBD1 as D (6 bases). The CDR3 is 15 amino acids. CDR1 SGHTA and CDR2 FQGTGA come from the germline V gene. Trimming pared 6 bases from V and 0 bases from J, leaving 14 bases between. The CDR3 DNA follows: TGTGCCAGCAGGGGGACACAGGACCTGAACACTGAAGCTTTCTTT. It is translated as CASRGTQDLNTEAFF.

This clone occurred once. The chain recombines TRBV11-2 with TRBJ1-5; 7 nucleotides agree with TRBD1. The CDR3 has 15 amino acids. After removal of 1 base from V and 4 bases from J, the junction contained 4 bases not matched to a gene. The germline V gene has CDR1 SGHAT and CDR2 FQNNGV. DNA of the CDR3: TGTGCCAGCAGCTTAGTCCCGGACAGGAATCAGCCCCAGCATTTT. It encodes CASSLVPDRNQPQHF.

The rearrangement joins TRBV4-2 to TRBJ2-7, with D maybe TRBD1 (5 bases). V gave up 1 base and J gave up 7 bases, with 8 bases separating them. The CDR3 consists of 12 residues. Germline values: CDR1 LGHNA, CDR2 YNFKEQ. The CDR3 sequence: CASSQVRTEQYF. CDR3 nucleotide sequence: TGTGCCAGCAGCCAAGTAAGGACAGAGCAGTACTTC.

V and J are TRBV6-1 and TRBJ1-1, with TRBD1 matching 8 bases. Trimming at V came to 4 bases and at J to 3 bases, leaving 10 bases not matched to a gene. Germline CDR1 is MNHNS and CDR2 is SASEGT. CDR3 length equals 16 residues. The CDR3 DNA reads TGTGCCAGCAGTGGGACTCCGGGACAGGTGTACACTGAAGCTTTCTTT. Translation: CASSGTPGQVYTEAFF.

In this sample, this clone turned up once. The chain has TRBV7-9 and TRBJ2-2; tentative D call: TRBD2 (5 bases). The germline V gene encodes CDR1 SEHNR and CDR2 FQNEAQ (reference sequence). CDR3 size: 15 residues. V lost 5 bases, J lost 7 bases, and 17 bases lay in between. This chain's CDR3 is CASSPGLTTGGELFF. DNA of the CDR3: TGTGCCAGCAGCCCCGGACTGACAACTGGCGGGGAGCTGTTTTTT.

The V call is TRBV7-9, the J call TRBJ2-5; TRBD2 might be the D (5 bases). The CDR3 sequence is 15 residues long. Germline CDR1 and CDR2: SEHNR and FQNEAQ (reference sequence). V was cut by 1 base and J by 4 bases, with 13 bases left in between. The CDR3 DNA sequence: TGTGCCAGCAGCTTAGGCCTCTCCGCGGGAGAGACCCAGTACTTC. As protein: CASSLGLSAGETQYF.

This chain joins TRBV2 and TRBJ2-1; weak D call: TRBD2 (5 bases). Trimming cost V 4 bases and J 3 bases, with 10 bases left between them. The germline V gene has CDR1 SNHLY and CDR2 FYNNEI. The CDR3 loop spans 14 amino acids. The CDR3 bases are TGTGCCAGCAGTGGGCAACTAGGCTACAATGAGCAGTTCTTC. It is translated as CASSGQLGYNEQFF. Variable domain in full (rest from reference TRBV2 and TRBJ2-1): EPEVTQTPSHQVTQMGQEVILRCVPISNHLYFYWYRQILGQKVEFLVSFYNNEISEKSEIFDDQFSVERPDGSNFTLKIRSTKLEDSAMYFCASSGQLGYNEQFFGPGTRLTVL.

The chain links TRBV7-9 to TRBJ1-4; D gene uncertain. Between the trimmed V and J ends, which lost 4 bases and 4 bases, there was a span of 13 bases. The CDR3 has 15 residues. Germline CDR1 and CDR2: SEHNR and FQNEAQ (reference sequence). CDR3 DNA sequence: TGTGCCAGCAGCTGGGGAGGTACCCTTAATGAAAAACTGTTTTTT. Translating gives CASSWGGTLNEKLFF.

V gene TRBV6-1 combines with J gene TRBJ1-1, with 8 bases that match TRBD1. Germline V lookup: CDR1 MNHNS, CDR2 SASEGT. CDR3 length equals 13 residues. J lost 8 bases, V lost 6 bases, and 8 bases had no gene match. The CDR3 coding sequence is TGTGCCAGCAGCGACCGGACAGGGATGGAAGCTTTCTTT. It translates to CASSDRTGMEAFF.

This chain uses TRBV19 with TRBJ2-1; 7 bases map to TRBD1. The CDR3 loop spans 16 amino acids. From germline, CDR1 is LNHDA and CDR2 SQIVND (reference sequence). With 7 bases clipped from V and 0 bases from J, the junction kept 9 bases outside the gene matches. Here the CDR3 DNA reads TGTGCCAGTACCGATACAGGGGTCAGCTCCTACAATGAGCAGTTCTTC. This encodes CASTDTGVSSYNEQFF.

This clone was seen only once. The chain carries TRBV7-2 and TRBJ1-1; D gene uncertain. Per germline, CDR1 SGHTA and CDR2 FQGNSA. The CDR3 loop spans 15 amino acids. The ends were cut back, 0 bases at V and 0 bases at J, with 8 bases in the middle. CDR3 sequence (DNA): TGTGCCAGCAGCTTAGCGACGGGGATGAACACTGAAGCTTTCTTT. Translation gives CASSLATGMNTEAFF.

The rearrangement joins TRBV7-9 to TRBJ1-6; maybe TRBD1 (5 bases). The CDR3 consists of 15 residues. V dropped 3 bases and J dropped 7 bases, with 13 bases sitting between them. Germline V gene data show CDR1 as SEHNR and CDR2 as FQNEAQ (reference sequence). The CDR3 here is CASSLSGQGNSPLHF. Here the CDR3 DNA reads TGTGCCAGCAGCTTGTCCGGGCAGGGCAATTCACCCCTCCACTTT.

This clone was seen a single time. The genes are TRBV5-1 and TRBJ2-7; D is unresolved. Trimming took off 0 bases at V and 5 bases at J, with 3 bases between the two ends. From germline, CDR1 is SGHRS and CDR2 YFSETQ. The CDR3 sequence is 11 residues long. As DNA, the CDR3 is TGCGCCAGCAGCTTGGCGGACGAGCAGTACTTC. Translated: CASSLADEQYF.

The chain uses TRBV7-3 and TRBJ1-1; 10 nucleotides match TRBD1. J was trimmed by 1 base and V by 5 bases; bases with no gene match: 4. Looked up from germline, CDR1 is SGHTA and CDR2 is FQGTGA. The length of the CDR3 is 15 residues. The CDR3 here is CASSTGTGENTEAFF. The CDR3 nucleotides are TGTGCCAGCAGCACCGGGACAGGGGAGAACACTGAAGCTTTCTTT. Full variable domain (outside the CDR3, taken from reference TRBV7-3 and TRBJ1-1): GAGVSQTPSNKVTEKGKYVELRCDPISGHTALYWYRQSLGQGPEFLIYFQGTGAADDSGLPNDRFFAVRPEGSVSTLKIQRTERGDSAVYLCASSTGTGENTEAFFGQGTRLTVV.

Comment on this clone: A much larger clone sits a single nucleotide away, making a read error possible. The chain joins TRBV6-5 to TRBJ1-1; the D gene is possibly TRBD1 (6 bases). The CDR3 runs 13 residues. Trimming cost V 5 bases and J 6 bases, with 13 bases left between them. Per germline, CDR1 MNHEY and CDR2 SVGAGI. The CDR3 DNA reads as TGTGCCAGCAGTCCAAGGACAGACGCTGAAGCTTTCTTT. This codes for CASSPRTDAEAFF.

The chain employs TRBV6-5 and TRBJ1-2; D perhaps matches TRBD1 (6 bases). Germline CDR1 MNHEY, CDR2 SVGAGI. The CDR3 totals 14 residues. Trimming removed 5 bases at V and 6 bases at J, with 16 bases between. The CDR3 region has the DNA TGTGCCAGCAGTCCTTTAGACAGGATTCATGGCTACACCTTC. Translating it yields CASSPLDRIHGYTF.

In DNA, the CDR3 is TGCGCCAGCAGCCAAGAACGCCTTACCCATCCCGGGACAGGGGGAACTAATGAAAAACTGTTTTTT. It yields the protein CASSQERLTHPGTGGTNEKLFF. This chain links TRBV4-3 with TRBJ1-4; 11 positions agree with TRBD1. CDR3 length: 22 residues. CDR1 is LGHNA, CDR2 YSLEER, per germline. With V trimmed by 0 bases and J by 1 base, 16 bases remained unmatched.

The chain carries TRBV5-1 and TRBJ2-7; no firm D call. The germline V and J ends were trimmed by 5 bases and 6 bases, with 9 bases remaining between them. This CDR3 has 11 amino acids. The germline CDR1 and CDR2 sequences are SGHRS and YFSETQ. CDR3 protein: CASRQQSEQYF. CDR3 bases: TGCGCCAGCAGACAACAAAGCGAGCAGTACTTC.

V and J are TRBV30 and TRBJ2-7, with D possibly matching TRBD2 (6 bases). V gave up 1 base and J gave up 9 bases, with 13 bases separating them. This CDR3 has 12 residues. In germline, CDR1 is GTSNPN, CDR2 SVGIG (reference sequence). The CDR3 loop reads CAWSEIAVPQYF. As DNA, the CDR3 is TGTGCCTGGAGTGAGATAGCGGTCCCGCAGTACTTC.

This chain links TRBV30 with TRBJ1-2, with TRBD1 identical over 7 bases. The ends lost 0 bases at V and 3 bases at J; junction bases unmatched: 4. This CDR3 region has 14 residues. CDR1 is GTSNPN, CDR2 SVGIG, per germline (reference sequence). CDR3 DNA sequence: TGTGCCTGGAGTGTAATACAGGGGTACTATGGCTACACCTTC. Translating it yields CAWSVIQGYYGYTF.

The CDR3 bases are TGTGCCAGCAGCTACGGGACTATCATTTCGAAGTCGCAGTATTTT. It specifies CASSYGTIISKSQYF. The chain joins TRBV7-8 to TRBJ2-3; TRBD2 matches 7 bases. CDR1 SGHVS and CDR2 FQNEAQ come from the germline V gene. This CDR3 spans 15 amino acids. V was clipped by 4 bases and J by 10 bases; unmatched bases: 14.